The entry below describes one TCR beta chain. The data belong to a study of blood T cell repertoires in COVID-19. V was cut by 5 bases and J by 6 bases, with 17 bases left in between. Germline V gene data show CDR1 as SEHNR and CDR2 as FQNEAQ (reference sequence). The CDR3 contains 15 residues. Per the authors' pipeline: Amplification of reference gene primers was used by the study to estimate nucleated cell counts. Profiling relied on immunoSEQ multiplex PCR, and the TCRdb table lists in-frame clones only, not all of them. The V and J calls and clone size were taken over from that table, and D and trimming were inferred from the DNA. The sample lists about 50,000 clones, 84% seen once, with 8.8% in the top ten.

The source is a man in his sixties with acute or convalescent COVID-19. The sample was peripheral blood. The chain couples TRBV7-9 to TRBJ2-1; D ambiguous. The CDR3 is CASSHRSTGSNEQFF. The CDR3 coding sequence is TGTGCCAGCAGCCACCGGTCCACCGGGTCCAATGAGCAGTTCTTC.